The 32 T cell receptor beta chains below come from one sample, sequenced in a study of T cells in women clearing cervical HPV infection. Assay: immunoSEQ multiplex PCR; the TCRdb copy retains only in-frame clones and omits some. The sample is made up of some 46,000 clones, and the top ten hold 35% to 45% of it. Sequenced input: blood buffy coat. The receptors were gathered from a woman aged 18 to 75 with a cervical HPV16 infection that either progressed to CIN3+ or cleared (not recorded which).

Judged by frequency, this clone is medium-sized. The missing CDR3 end, 3 residues past where the read stops, is filled in from the germline J gene. The gene calls are TRBV19 and TRBJ1-2; TRBD1 aligns across 10 bases. Germline V lookup: CDR1 LNHDA, CDR2 SQIVND (reference sequence). The CDR3 spans 12 residues. After removal of 8 bases from V and 4 bases from J, the junction contained 1 base not matched to a gene. The CDR3 bases that were read are TGTGCCAGTGGGACAGGGGTCTATGGC. Its protein is CASGTGVYG. The whole CDR3 reads CASGTGVYGYTF.

On this clone itself: Coverage ceases 3 residues before the CDR3 finishes, and the germline J gene fills in the end. The J gene is TRBJ1-1, the V gene TRBV19; D is undetermined. The CDR3 is 13 residues long. The germline CDR1 and CDR2 sequences are LNHDA and SQIVND (reference sequence). Trimming pared 1 base from V and 5 bases from J, leaving 8 bases between. The CDR3 loop reads CASSIGAGTEAFF. CDR3 DNA (partial): TGTGCCAGTAGTATAGGGGCTGGAACTGAA.

Remarks on this clone: The read terminates 3 residues before the CDR3 end, so the remaining end is supplied by the germline J gene. The chain recombines TRBV19 with TRBJ1-3; D remains ambiguous. The CDR3 covers 14 residues. Per the germline V gene, CDR1 is LNHDA and CDR2 is SQIVND (reference sequence). Between the trimmed V and J ends, which lost 8 bases and 8 bases, there was a span of 19 bases. The DNA read from the CDR3 is TGTGCCAGTCTGGATTCTCTTTTCGGGTACACC. It specifies CASLDSLFGYT. The whole CDR3 reads CASLDSLFGYTIYF.

As to this clone: The read gets to within 3 residues of the CDR3 end, and the germline J gene fills in the rest. The rearrangement links TRBV19 to TRBJ1-2; 7 nucleotides match TRBD1. Germline loops: CDR1 LNHDA, CDR2 SQIVND (reference sequence). This CDR3 is built from 15 residues. V lost 4 bases, J lost 4 bases, and 9 bases stayed unmatched. Partial CDR3 DNA: TGTGCCAGTAGTACGACAGGGACGTTGGGCTATGGC. Amino acid sequence: CASSTTGTLGYG. The complete CDR3 sequence is CASSTTGTLGYGYTF. The full variable domain, with the rest looked up from reference TRBV19 and TRBJ1-2, is DGGITQSPKYLFRKEGQNVTLSCEQNLNHDAMYWYRQDPGQGLRLIYYSQIVNDFQKGDIAEGYSVSREKKESFPLTVTSAQKNPTAFYLCASSTTGTLGYGYTFGSGTRLTVV.

In regard to this clone: The read stops 3 residues short of the end of the CDR3; the missing end is completed from the germline J gene. The chain is built from TRBV29-1 and TRBJ2-5, with D unclear. The V and J ends lost 8 bases and 4 bases respectively, with 8 bases between them. The CDR3 contains 10 residues. Germline assignment: CDR1 SQVTM and CDR2 ANQGSEA. The CDR3 region is CSPLGETQYF. The part of the CDR3 DNA that was read is TGCAGCCCCCTAGGAGAGACC.

Comment on this clone: The sequence runs out 3 residues before the end of the CDR3; the remainder is reconstructed from the germline J gene. This chain uses TRBV20-1 with TRBJ2-3, with 8 bases aligning to TRBD1. Germline V gene data show CDR1 as DFQATT and CDR2 as SNEGSKA (reference sequence). The CDR3 covers 15 residues. The V segment lost 6 bases and the J segment 3 bases; nucleotides outside the gene matches: 11. The CDR3 reads CSAEWFGQGTDTQYF. CDR3 bases read: TGCAGTGCGGAGTGGTTCGGACAGGGTACAGATACG.

Notes on this clone: The read halts 3 residues ahead of the CDR3 end, with the missing end drawn from the germline J gene. The V call is TRBV20-1, the J call TRBJ1-5, with 7 bases aligning to TRBD1. J was trimmed by 0 bases and V by 0 bases; bases with no gene match: 5. Per germline, CDR1 DFQATT and CDR2 SNEGSKA (reference sequence). There are 16 residues in the CDR3. Here the CDR3 reads CSARDGTAPSNQPQHF. The CDR3 bases that were read are TGCAGTGCTAGAGATGGGACAGCCCCTAGCAATCAGCCC.

A word on this clone: The read stops 3 residues short of the end of the CDR3; the missing end is completed from the germline J gene. V and J are TRBV20-1 and TRBJ2-2, with 8 bases fitting TRBD1. CDR3 size: 16 residues. Germline V CDR1 and CDR2: DFQATT, SNEGSKA (reference sequence). The sequenced CDR3 bases are TGCAGTGCTGGCAGCAGGGGGCCCGCGGCTAATGAAAAG. It specifies CSAGSRGPAANEK. The CDR3 in full is CSAGSRGPAANEKLFF.

Turning to this clone: Sequencing ends 3 residues short of the CDR3 end; the germline J gene provides the rest. The V and J genes are TRBV7-6 and TRBJ2-1; 7 bases fit TRBD2. This CDR3 contains 16 residues. Per germline, CDR1 SGHVS and CDR2 FNYEAQ. The junction had 3 bases not matched to a gene; V was cut back by 1 base and J by 0 bases. CDR3 region: CASSLEAGSSYNEQFF. The sequenced part of the CDR3 DNA is TGTGCCAGCAGCTTAGAAGCGGGGAGCTCCTACAATGAG.

The CDR3 DNA, read in part, is TGTGCCAGCTCACCCCGGACAGGGGGGGCCTACGAG. This codes for CASSPRTGGAYE. The complete CDR3 reads CASSPRTGGAYEQYF. This rearrangement joins TRBV18 to TRBJ2-7, with 10 bases lining up with TRBD1. Read sequence stops 3 residues before the CDR3 end, and the germline J gene provides the missing end. V was clipped by 3 bases and J by 2 bases; unmatched bases: 4. The germline CDR1 and CDR2 sequences are KGHSH and LQKENI. The CDR3 has 15 amino acids. The whole variable domain, filled in from reference TRBV18 and TRBJ2-7, reads NAGVMQNPRHLVRRRGQEARLRCSPMKGHSHVYWYRQLPEEGLKFMVYLQKENIIDESGMPKERFSAEFPKEGPSILRIQQVVRGDSAAYFCASSPRTGGAYEQYFGPGTRLTVT.

A remark on this clone: The read terminates 3 residues ahead of where the CDR3 ends, so the germline J gene completes it. V and J are TRBV7-3 and TRBJ2-1; 11 bases are shared with TRBD2. Trimming cost V 4 bases and J 7 bases; bases outside gene matches: 15. CDR3 length: 18 residues. CDR1 and CDR2 (germline): SGHTA, FQGTGA. Incomplete CDR3 DNA: TGTGCCAGCAGCTCGATCCTCAGACTAGCGGGGTCTGGGAATGAG. Translation: CASSSILRLAGSGNE. In full, the CDR3 reads CASSSILRLAGSGNEQFF.

About this clone: From the germline J gene comes the end of the CDR3, since the read stops 3 residues before it. The chain uses TRBV7-2 and TRBJ2-1, with a weak D call TRBD2 (5 bases). Looked up from germline, CDR1 is SGHTA and CDR2 is FQGNSA. Trimming cost V 4 bases and J 5 bases, with 9 bases left between them. This CDR3 has 13 residues. The CDR3 region is CASSSGLNNEQFF. The CDR3 bases that were read are TGTGCCAGCAGCTCCGGACTGAACAATGAG.

As concerns this clone: With the read ending 3 residues before the CDR3 end, the germline J gene is used to fill in that end. The chain recombines TRBV19 with TRBJ1-2; D possibly corresponds to TRBD1 (6 bases). Looked up from germline, CDR1 is LNHDA and CDR2 is SQIVND (reference sequence). The CDR3 totals 13 residues. CDR3 bases read: TGTGCCAGTAACCCACAGGGAAGGGACGGC. Translated, it gives CASNPQGRDG. The whole CDR3 region reads CASNPQGRDGYTF.

The CDR3 spells CSAPISLAGGYEQYF. Incomplete CDR3 DNA: TGCAGTGCCCCCATATCACTAGCGGGAGGCTACGAG. J is TRBJ2-7 and V is TRBV20-1; 12 positions match TRBD2. The read is 3 residues too short to cover the CDR3 end, so that end is filled in from the germline J gene. The CDR3 runs 15 residues. Per germline, CDR1 DFQATT and CDR2 SNEGSKA (reference sequence). J was trimmed by 3 bases and V by 6 bases; bases with no gene match: 9.

On this clone itself: Coverage ceases 3 residues before the CDR3 finishes, and the germline J gene fills in the end. The chain recombines TRBV20-1 with TRBJ2-3; the match to TRBD1 covers 9 bases. This CDR3 contains 14 residues. The ends lost 5 bases at V and 4 bases at J; junction bases unmatched: 7. Germline V gene sequence: CDR1 DFQATT, CDR2 SNEGSKA (reference sequence). The covered CDR3 bases are TGCAGTGCTCCGGACAGGGGATTCTCAGATACG. As protein: CSAPDRGFSDT. The CDR3 in its entirety is CSAPDRGFSDTQYF.

This chain's CDR3 is CASSPAASGANVLFF. The CDR3 DNA, read in part, is TGTGCCAGCTCACCGGCGGCCTCTGGGGCCAACGTA. This chain links TRBV18 with TRBJ1-4, with D perhaps TRBD1 (5 bases). Read coverage stops 3 residues before the CDR3 terminus; the germline J gene supplies the remainder. This CDR3 region has 15 residues. Germline values: CDR1 KGHSH, CDR2 LQKENI.

About this clone: The CDR3 end is not reached by the read, which stops 3 residues before it; the germline J gene fills it in. The genes are TRBV18 and TRBJ1-1; D is possibly TRBD1 (5 bases). The germline V and J ends were trimmed by 3 bases and 4 bases, with 15 bases remaining between them. The CDR3 runs to 15 residues. Germline lookup yields CDR1 KGHSH and CDR2 LQKENI. This chain's CDR3 is CASSPRVGGSTEAFF. CDR3 DNA, as far as it was read: TGTGCCAGCTCACCGCGAGTCGGGGGGAGCACTGAA.

A word on this clone: The missing CDR3 end, 3 residues past where the read stops, is filled in from the germline J gene. The chain recombines TRBV7-9 with TRBJ1-4; tentatively, D is TRBD1 (5 bases). The CDR3 loop spans 14 amino acids. Looked up from germline, CDR1 is SEHNR and CDR2 is FQNEAQ (reference sequence). CDR3 loop: CASSLAGVNSPLFF. The CDR3 DNA, read in part, is TGTGCCAGCAGCTTAGCAGGGGTCAATTCACCA.

With regard to this clone: Coverage ceases 3 residues before the CDR3 finishes, and the germline J gene fills in the end. The gene calls are TRBV18 and TRBJ2-4; 10 nucleotides match TRBD1. Germline CDR1 is KGHSH and CDR2 is LQKENI. This CDR3 spans 13 amino acids. The CDR3 loop is CASSLGQGIGQYF. CDR3 bases read: TGTGCCAGCTCACTGGGACAGGGGATTGGT. The full variable domain, with the rest looked up from reference TRBV18 and TRBJ2-4, is NAGVMQNPRHLVRRRGQEARLRCSPMKGHSHVYWYRQLPEEGLKFMVYLQKENIIDESGMPKERFSAEFPKEGPSILRIQQVVRGDSAAYFCASSLGQGIGQYFGAGTRLSVL.

With regard to this clone: The read terminates 3 residues ahead of where the CDR3 ends, so the germline J gene completes it. V gene TRBV10-3 combines with J gene TRBJ2-6; D call uncertain. The length of the CDR3 is 16 residues. The germline V gene encodes CDR1 ENHRY and CDR2 SYGVKD. V lost 0 bases to trimming and J lost 0 bases, with 6 bases between them. CDR3 in amino acids: CAISESRSSGANVLTF. The covered CDR3 bases are TGTGCCATCAGTGAGTCCCGCAGCTCTGGGGCCAACGTC.

In the case of this clone: The CDR3 goes on 3 residues after the read ends, and that part is filled in from the germline J gene. This chain joins TRBV20-1 and TRBJ2-5; 7 positions match TRBD2. The CDR3 spans 15 residues. V shed 3 bases and J 3 bases; nucleotides not matched to a gene: 10. Germline CDR1 and CDR2: DFQATT and SNEGSKA (reference sequence). The CDR3 spells CSARDSGWEKETQYF. CDR3 DNA, as far as it was read: TGCAGTGCTAGGGATAGCGGGTGGGAGAAAGAGACC.

On this clone: The DNA ends 3 residues before the CDR3 does, and the rest of the CDR3 is filled in from the germline J gene. This chain joins TRBV6-2 or TRBV6-3 and TRBJ2-3, with a tentative D call TRBD1 (5 bases). CDR3 length: 14 residues. Germline V lookup: CDR1 MNHEY, CDR2 SVGEGT. CDR3 sequence: CASLDSYSNQPQYF. Incomplete CDR3 DNA: TGTGCCAGCTTAGACAGTTATAGCAATCAGCCG.

Points on this clone: The read halts 3 residues ahead of the CDR3 end, with the missing end drawn from the germline J gene. The genes are TRBV7-2 and TRBJ2-7, with D possibly TRBD1 on 6 matching bases. The CDR3 runs 15 residues. CDR1 is SGHTA, CDR2 FQGNSA, per germline. Trimming pared 4 bases from V and 2 bases from J, leaving 15 bases between. The DNA read from the CDR3 is TGTGCCAGCAGCTCAGGGGCCCTATCCCCCTACGAG. This encodes CASSSGALSPYE. The entire CDR3 sequence reads CASSSGALSPYEQYF.

Comment on this clone: The missing CDR3 end, 3 residues past where the read stops, is filled in from the germline J gene. The J gene is TRBJ2-3, the V gene TRBV13; TRBD2 matches 7 bases. The CDR3 length is 13 residues. CDR1 and CDR2 from the germline V gene are PRHDT and FYEKMQ (reference sequence). CDR3 sequence reads: CASSLAREPSQYF. The CDR3 DNA, read in part, is TGTGCCAGCAGCTTAGCGCGGGAGCCCTCG.

The sequenced CDR3 bases are TGTGCCAGCAGCTCGCGGGGGGGTGACACCGGGGAG. It codes for CASSSRGGDTGE. The whole CDR3 reads CASSSRGGDTGELFF. J is TRBJ2-2 and V is TRBV7-9; 9 bases are a match to TRBD2. The read is 3 residues too short to cover the CDR3 end, so that end is filled in from the germline J gene. The CDR3 has 15 residues. CDR1 and CDR2 (germline): SEHNR, FQNEAQ (reference sequence). Losses at the gene ends were 4 bases for V and 3 bases for J; bases not matched to a gene: 3.

For this clone: The read comes to an end 3 residues before the CDR3 does, leaving the germline J gene to fill in the end. The chain joins TRBV19 to TRBJ2-3, with TRBD2 matching 9 bases. The CDR3 has 18 amino acids. The trim removed 5 bases at V and 2 bases at J, leaving 14 bases unmatched. From germline, CDR1 is LNHDA and CDR2 SQIVND (reference sequence). CDR3 DNA (partial): TGTGCCAGTAGTCCCCAGTTAGCGGGGGCCGTTATCACAGATACG. Encoded protein: CASSPQLAGAVITDT. The full CDR3 protein reads CASSPQLAGAVITDTQYF.

Comments on this clone: The CDR3 is cut off 3 residues early in the read; its end comes from the germline J gene. This chain connects TRBV20-1 to TRBJ2-3; 10 bases are shared with TRBD2. The CDR3 is made up of 11 amino acids. Germline assignment: CDR1 DFQATT and CDR2 SNEGSKA (reference sequence). Trimming removed 8 bases from V and 7 bases from J; junction bases left unmatched: 3. The sequenced part of the CDR3 DNA is TGCAGTAGCGGGGGGGACAATACG. Protein product: CSSGGDNT. The complete CDR3 protein is CSSGGDNTQYF.

Note on this clone: From the germline J gene comes the end of the CDR3, since the read stops 3 residues before it. The rearrangement links TRBV20-1 to TRBJ2-7; 7 bases agree with TRBD1. Unmatched junction bases numbered 2, after V lost 0 bases and J lost 0 bases. This CDR3 is built from 14 residues. Germline V gene sequence: CDR1 DFQATT, CDR2 SNEGSKA (reference sequence). CDR3 loop: CSARDPGGSYEQYF. Partial CDR3 DNA: TGCAGTGCTAGAGATCCAGGGGGCTCCTACGAG.

About this clone: Sequencing ends 3 residues short of the CDR3 end; the germline J gene provides the rest. The chain couples TRBV7-9 to TRBJ2-1, with D uncertain. Trimming left V 5 bases short and J 5 bases short, with 7 bases between. CDR1 is SEHNR, CDR2 FQNEAQ, per germline (reference sequence). The CDR3 runs to 12 residues. The sequenced CDR3 bases are TGTGCCAGCAGCCCGGCGGACAATGAG. Translation gives CASSPADNE. The CDR3 in its entirety is CASSPADNEQFF.

CDR3 sequence reads: CASTKLRQGNQPQHF. The part of the CDR3 DNA that was read is TGTGCCAGCACCAAACTACGACAGGGTAACCAGCCC. The chain has TRBV7-8 and TRBJ1-5; TRBD1 aligns across 7 bases. The read finishes 3 residues shy of the CDR3 end, and the germline J gene is used to complete it. Germline V lookup: CDR1 SGHVS, CDR2 FQNEAQ. The CDR3 sequence is 15 residues long. The V gene end was trimmed by 7 bases and the J gene end by 7 bases; junction bases not matched to a gene: 13.

Turning to this clone: The read ends 3 residues shy of where the CDR3 ends; the end is completed using the germline J gene. This sequence joins TRBV19 and TRBJ2-1; 9 bases are shared with TRBD2. Trimming removed 5 bases from V and 1 base from J; junction bases left unmatched: 9. This CDR3 has 17 amino acids. CDR1 and CDR2 from the germline V gene are LNHDA and SQIVND (reference sequence). CDR3 region: CASSPHGAGGSYNEQFF. The covered CDR3 bases are TGTGCCAGTAGTCCCCATGGAGCGGGAGGATCCTACAATGAG.

The sequenced CDR3 bases are TGTGCCAGCAGCCAAGATGCGGGAGGGCGTACCGGGGAG. It codes for CASSQDAGGRTGE. The complete CDR3 reads CASSQDAGGRTGELFF. The chain is built from TRBV4-2 and TRBJ2-2; 9 bases line up with TRBD2. The observed sequence ends 3 residues before the CDR3 terminus, with the missing tail filled in from the germline J gene. The V and J ends lost 0 bases and 5 bases, in that order; junction bases with no gene match: 4. Germline V lookup: CDR1 LGHNA, CDR2 YNFKEQ. The CDR3 has 16 amino acids.